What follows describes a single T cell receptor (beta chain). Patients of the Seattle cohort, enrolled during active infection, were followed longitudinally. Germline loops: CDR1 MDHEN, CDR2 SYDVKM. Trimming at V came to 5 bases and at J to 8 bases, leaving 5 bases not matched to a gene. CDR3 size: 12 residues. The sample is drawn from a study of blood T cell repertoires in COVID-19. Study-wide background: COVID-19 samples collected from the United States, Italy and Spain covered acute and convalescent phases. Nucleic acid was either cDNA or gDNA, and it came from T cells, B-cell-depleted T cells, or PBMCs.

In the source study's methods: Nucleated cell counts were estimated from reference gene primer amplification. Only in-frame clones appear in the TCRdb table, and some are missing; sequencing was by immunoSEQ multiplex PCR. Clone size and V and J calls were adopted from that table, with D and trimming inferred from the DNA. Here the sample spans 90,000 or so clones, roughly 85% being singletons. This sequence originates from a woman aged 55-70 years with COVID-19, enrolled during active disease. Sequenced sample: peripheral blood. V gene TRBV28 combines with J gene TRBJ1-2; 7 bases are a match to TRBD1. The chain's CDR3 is CASSAQGGGYTF. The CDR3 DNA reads TGTGCCAGCAGTGCCCAGGGGGGAGGCTACACCTTC.